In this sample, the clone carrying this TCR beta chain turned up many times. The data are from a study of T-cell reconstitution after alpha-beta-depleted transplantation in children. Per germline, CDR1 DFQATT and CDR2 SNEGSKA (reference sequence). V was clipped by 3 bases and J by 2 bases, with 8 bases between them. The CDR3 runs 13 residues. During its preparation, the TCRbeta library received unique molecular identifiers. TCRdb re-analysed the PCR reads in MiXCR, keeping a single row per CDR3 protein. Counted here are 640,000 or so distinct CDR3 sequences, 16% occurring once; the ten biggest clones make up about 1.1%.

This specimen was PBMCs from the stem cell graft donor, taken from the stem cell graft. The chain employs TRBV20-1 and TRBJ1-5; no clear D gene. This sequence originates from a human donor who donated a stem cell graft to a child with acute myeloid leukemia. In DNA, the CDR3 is TGCAGTGCTAGGTTCAGCGGCAATCAGCCCCAGCATTTT. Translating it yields CSARFSGNQPQHF.